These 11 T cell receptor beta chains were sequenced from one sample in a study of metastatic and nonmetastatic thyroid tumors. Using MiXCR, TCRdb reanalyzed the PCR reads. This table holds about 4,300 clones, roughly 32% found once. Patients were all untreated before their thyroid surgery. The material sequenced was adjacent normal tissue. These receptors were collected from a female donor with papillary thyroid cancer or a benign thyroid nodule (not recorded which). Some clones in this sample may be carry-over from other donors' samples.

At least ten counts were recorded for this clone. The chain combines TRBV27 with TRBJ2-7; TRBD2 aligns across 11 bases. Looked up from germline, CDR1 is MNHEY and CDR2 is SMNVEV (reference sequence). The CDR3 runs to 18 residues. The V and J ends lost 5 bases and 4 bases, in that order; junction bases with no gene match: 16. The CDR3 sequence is CASSQAEGTSGAPYEQYF. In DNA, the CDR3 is TGTGCCAGCAGTCAGGCCGAGGGGACTAGCGGAGCCCCTTACGAGCAGTACTTC.

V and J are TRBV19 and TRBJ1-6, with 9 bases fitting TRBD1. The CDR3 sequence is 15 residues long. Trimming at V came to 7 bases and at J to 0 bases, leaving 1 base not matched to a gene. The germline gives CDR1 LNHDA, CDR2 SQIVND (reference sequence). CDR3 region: CASTTGGSYNSPLHF. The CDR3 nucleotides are TGTGCCAGTACGACAGGGGGCTCCTATAATTCACCCCTCCACTTT.

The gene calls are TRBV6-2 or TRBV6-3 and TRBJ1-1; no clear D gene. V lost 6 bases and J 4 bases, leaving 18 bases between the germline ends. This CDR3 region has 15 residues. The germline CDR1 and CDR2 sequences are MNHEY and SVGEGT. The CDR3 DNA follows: TGTGCCAGCAGCTTATCTACAGATCGGGGCACTGAAGCTTTCTTT. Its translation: CASSLSTDRGTEAFF.

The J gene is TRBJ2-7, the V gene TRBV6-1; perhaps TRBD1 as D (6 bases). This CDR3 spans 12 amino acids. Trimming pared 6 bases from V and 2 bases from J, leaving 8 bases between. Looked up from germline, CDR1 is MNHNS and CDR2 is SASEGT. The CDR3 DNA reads TGTGCCAGCAGCCCAGGGGCCTACGAGCAGTACGTC. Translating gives CASSPGAYEQYV.

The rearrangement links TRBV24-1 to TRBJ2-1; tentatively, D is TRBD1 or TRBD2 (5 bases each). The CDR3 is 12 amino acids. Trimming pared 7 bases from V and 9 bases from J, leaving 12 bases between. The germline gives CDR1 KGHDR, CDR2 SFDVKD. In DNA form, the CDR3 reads TGTGCCACCAGGGGCCCAGGGACTGAGCAGTTCTTC. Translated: CATRGPGTEQFF.

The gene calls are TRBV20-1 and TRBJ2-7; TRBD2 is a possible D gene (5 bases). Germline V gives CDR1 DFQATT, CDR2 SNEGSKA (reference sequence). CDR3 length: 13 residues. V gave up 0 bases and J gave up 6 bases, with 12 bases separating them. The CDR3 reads CSARDGMGSEQYF. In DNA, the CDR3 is TGCAGTGCTAGAGACGGGATGGGTTCCGAGCAGTACTTC.

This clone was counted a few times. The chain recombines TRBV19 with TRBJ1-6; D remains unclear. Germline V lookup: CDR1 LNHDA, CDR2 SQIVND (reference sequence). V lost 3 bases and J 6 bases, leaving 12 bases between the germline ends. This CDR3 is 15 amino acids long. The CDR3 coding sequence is TGTGCCAGTAGTATCTCCGGTCAGCTTAATTCACCCCTCCACTTT. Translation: CASSISGQLNSPLHF.

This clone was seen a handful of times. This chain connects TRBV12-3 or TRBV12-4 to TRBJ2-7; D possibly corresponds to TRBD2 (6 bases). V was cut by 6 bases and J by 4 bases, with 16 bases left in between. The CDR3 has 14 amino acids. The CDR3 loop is CASSKTGLTYEQYF. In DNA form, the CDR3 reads TGTGCCAGCAGCAAAACGGGACTCACGTACGAGCAGTACTTC.

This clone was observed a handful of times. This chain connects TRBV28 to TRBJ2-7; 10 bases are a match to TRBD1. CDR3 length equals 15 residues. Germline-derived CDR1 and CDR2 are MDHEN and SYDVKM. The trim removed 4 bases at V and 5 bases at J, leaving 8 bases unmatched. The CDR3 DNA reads TGTGCCAGCAGTTCACCGGGGACAGGGGAAAACGAGCAGTACTTC. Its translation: CASSSPGTGENEQYF.

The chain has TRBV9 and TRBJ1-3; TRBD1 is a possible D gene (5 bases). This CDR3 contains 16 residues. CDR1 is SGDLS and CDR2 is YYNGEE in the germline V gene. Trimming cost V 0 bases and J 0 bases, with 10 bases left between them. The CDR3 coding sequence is TGTGCCAGCAGCGTAGGAGGGGCGAACTCTGGAAACACCATATATTTT. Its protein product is CASSVGGANSGNTIYF.

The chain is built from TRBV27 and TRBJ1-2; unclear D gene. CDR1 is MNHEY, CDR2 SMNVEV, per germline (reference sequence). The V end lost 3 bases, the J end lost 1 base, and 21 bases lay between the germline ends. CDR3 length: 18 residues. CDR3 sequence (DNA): TGTGCCAGCAGTTTCTATCTACGGAGGGCAGACGTTAACTATGGCTACACCTTC. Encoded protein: CASSFYLRRADVNYGYTF.